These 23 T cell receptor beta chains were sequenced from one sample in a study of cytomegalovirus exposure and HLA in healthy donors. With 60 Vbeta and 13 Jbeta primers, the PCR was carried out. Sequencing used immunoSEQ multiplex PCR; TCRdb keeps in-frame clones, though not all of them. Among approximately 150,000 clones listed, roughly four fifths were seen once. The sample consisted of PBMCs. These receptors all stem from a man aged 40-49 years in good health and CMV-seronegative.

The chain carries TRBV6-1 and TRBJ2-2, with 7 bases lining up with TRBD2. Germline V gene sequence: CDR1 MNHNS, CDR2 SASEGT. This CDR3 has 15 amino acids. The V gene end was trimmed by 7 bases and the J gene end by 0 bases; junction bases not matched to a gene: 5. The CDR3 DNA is TGTGCCAGCAACCGAGCGGGAACGAACACCGGGGAGCTGTTTTTT. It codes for CASNRAGTNTGELFF.

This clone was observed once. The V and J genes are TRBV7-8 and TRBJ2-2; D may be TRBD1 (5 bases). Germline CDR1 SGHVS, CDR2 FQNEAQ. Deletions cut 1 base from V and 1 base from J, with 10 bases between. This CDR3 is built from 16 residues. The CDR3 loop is CASSLEGLLNTGELFF. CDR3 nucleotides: TGTGCCAGCAGCTTAGAGGGGTTACTGAACACCGGGGAGCTGTTTTTT.

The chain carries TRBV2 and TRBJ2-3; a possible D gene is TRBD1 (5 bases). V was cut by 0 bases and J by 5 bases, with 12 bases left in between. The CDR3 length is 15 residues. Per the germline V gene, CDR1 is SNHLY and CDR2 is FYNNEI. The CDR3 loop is CASSEARSGQDTQYF. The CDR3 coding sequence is TGTGCCAGCAGTGAAGCCCGGTCAGGACAAGATACGCAGTATTTT.

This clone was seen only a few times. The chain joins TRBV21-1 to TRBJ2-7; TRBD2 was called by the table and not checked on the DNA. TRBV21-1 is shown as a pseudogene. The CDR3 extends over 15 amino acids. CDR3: CASSKTSGSSYEQYV. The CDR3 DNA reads TGTGCCAGCAGCAAAACTAGCGGGAGCTCCTACGAGCAGTACGTC.

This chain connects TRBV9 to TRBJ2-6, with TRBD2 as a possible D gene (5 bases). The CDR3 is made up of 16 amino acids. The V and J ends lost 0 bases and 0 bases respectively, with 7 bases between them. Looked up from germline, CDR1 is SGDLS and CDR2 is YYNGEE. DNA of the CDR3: TGTGCCAGCAGCGTAGCTGGACTCTCTGGGGCCAACGTCCTGACTTTC. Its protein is CASSVAGLSGANVLTF.

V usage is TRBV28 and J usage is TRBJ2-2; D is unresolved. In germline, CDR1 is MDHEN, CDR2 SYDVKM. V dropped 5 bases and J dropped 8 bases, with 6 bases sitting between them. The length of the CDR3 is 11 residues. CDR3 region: CASSAIGELFF. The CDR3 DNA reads TGTGCCAGCAGTGCGATAGGGGAGCTGTTTTTT. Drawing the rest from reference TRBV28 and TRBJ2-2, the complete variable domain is DVKVTQSSRYLVKRTGEKVFLECVQDMDHENMFWYRQDPGLGLRLIYFSYDVKMKEKGDIPEGYSVSREKKERFSLILESASTNQTSMYLCASSAIGELFFGEGSRLTVL.

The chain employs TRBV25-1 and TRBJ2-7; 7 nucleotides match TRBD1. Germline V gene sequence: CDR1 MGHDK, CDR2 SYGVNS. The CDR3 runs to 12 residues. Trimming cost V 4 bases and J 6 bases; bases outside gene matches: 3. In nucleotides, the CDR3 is TGTGCCAGCAGTGGCGACAGGGTCGAGCAGTACTTC. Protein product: CASSGDRVEQYF.

CDR3 sequence reads: CASSQGIEGAGKTQYF. The CDR3 DNA reads as TGCGCCAGCAGCCAAGGAATCGAGGGGGCTGGAAAGACCCAGTACTTC. V usage is TRBV4-1 and J usage is TRBJ2-5; the match to TRBD1 covers 7 bases. V shed 1 base, J shed 6 bases, and the junction held 11 bases outside the gene matches. The CDR3 sequence is 16 residues long. Germline-derived CDR1 and CDR2 are MGHRA and YSYEKL.

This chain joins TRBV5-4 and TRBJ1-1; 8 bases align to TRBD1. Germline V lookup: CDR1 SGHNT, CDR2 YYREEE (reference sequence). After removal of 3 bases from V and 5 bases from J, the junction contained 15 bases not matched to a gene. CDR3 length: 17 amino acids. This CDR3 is CASSSGVGRTGWTEAFF. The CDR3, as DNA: TGTGCCAGCAGCTCTGGGGTTGGCCGGACAGGGTGGACTGAAGCTTTCTTT.

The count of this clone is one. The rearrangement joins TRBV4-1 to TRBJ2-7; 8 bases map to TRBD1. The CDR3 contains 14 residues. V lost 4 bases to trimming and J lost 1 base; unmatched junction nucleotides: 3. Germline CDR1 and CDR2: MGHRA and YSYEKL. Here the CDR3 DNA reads TGCGCCAGCAGCCTCCGGACAGGGTCCTACGAGCAGTACTTC. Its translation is CASSLRTGSYEQYF.

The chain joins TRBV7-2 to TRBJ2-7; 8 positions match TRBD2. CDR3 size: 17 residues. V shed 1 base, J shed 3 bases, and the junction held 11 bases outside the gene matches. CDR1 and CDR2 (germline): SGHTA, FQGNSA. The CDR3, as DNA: TGTGCCAGCAGCTTAGAGGGGATTAGCGGGATCGTCTACGAGCAGTACTTC. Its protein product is CASSLEGISGIVYEQYF.

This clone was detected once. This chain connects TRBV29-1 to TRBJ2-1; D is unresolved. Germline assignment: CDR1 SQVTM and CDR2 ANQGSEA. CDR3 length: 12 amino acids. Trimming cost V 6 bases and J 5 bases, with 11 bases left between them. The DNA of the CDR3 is TGCAGCGTCTACCTTCAACACAATGAGCAGTTCTTC. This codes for CSVYLQHNEQFF.

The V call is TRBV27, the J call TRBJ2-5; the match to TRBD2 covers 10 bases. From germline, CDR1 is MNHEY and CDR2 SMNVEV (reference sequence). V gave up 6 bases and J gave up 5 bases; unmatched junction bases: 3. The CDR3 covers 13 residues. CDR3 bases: TGTGCCAGCAGGGTAGCGGGAGGTGAGACCCAGTACTTC. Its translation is CASRVAGGETQYF.

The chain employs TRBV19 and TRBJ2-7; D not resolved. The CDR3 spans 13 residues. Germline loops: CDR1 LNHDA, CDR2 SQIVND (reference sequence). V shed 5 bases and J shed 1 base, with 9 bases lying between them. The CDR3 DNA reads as TGTGCCAGTAGTCGCGAGTCTTCCTACGAGCAGTACTTC. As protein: CASSRESSYEQYF.

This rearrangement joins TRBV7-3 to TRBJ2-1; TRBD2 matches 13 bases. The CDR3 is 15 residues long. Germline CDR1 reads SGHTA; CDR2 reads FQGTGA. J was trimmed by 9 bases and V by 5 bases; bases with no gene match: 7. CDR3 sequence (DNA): TGTGCCAGCAGCCTCCGGACTAGCGGGAGAGCTGAGCAGTTCTTC. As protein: CASSLRTSGRAEQFF.

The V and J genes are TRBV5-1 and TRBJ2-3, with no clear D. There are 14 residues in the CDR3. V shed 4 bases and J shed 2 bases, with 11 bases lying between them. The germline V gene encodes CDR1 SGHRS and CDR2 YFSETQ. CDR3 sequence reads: CASSRDWSTDTQYF. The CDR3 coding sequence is TGCGCCAGCAGCCGAGACTGGTCCACAGATACGCAGTATTTT. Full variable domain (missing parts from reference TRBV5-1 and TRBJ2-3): KAGVTQTPRYLIKTRGQQVTLSCSPISGHRSVSWYQQTPGQGLQFLFEYFSETQRNKGNFPGRFSGRQFSNSRSEMNVSTLELGDSALYLCASSRDWSTDTQYFGPGTRLTVL.

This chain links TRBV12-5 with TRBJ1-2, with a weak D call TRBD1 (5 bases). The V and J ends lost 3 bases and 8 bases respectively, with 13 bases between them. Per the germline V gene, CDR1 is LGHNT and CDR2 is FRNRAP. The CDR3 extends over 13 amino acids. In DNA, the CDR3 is TGTGCTAGTGGTTTTGACAGTCTATGGGGCTACACCTTC. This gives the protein CASGFDSLWGYTF.

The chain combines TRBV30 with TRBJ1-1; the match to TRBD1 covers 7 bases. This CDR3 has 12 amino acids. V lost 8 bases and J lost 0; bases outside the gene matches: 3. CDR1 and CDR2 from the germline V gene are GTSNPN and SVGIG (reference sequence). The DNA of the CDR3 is TGTGCCGGGGACAGACTGAACACTGAAGCTTTCTTT. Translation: CAGDRLNTEAFF.

The CDR3: CASSQGTYNEQFF. The CDR3 nucleotides are TGTGCCAGCAGCCAGGGAACCTACAATGAGCAGTTCTTC. The chain combines TRBV28 with TRBJ2-1, with D possibly being TRBD1 (5 bases). Trimming removed 6 bases from V and 2 bases from J, with 8 bases in between. Per the germline V gene, CDR1 is MDHEN and CDR2 is SYDVKM. The CDR3 contains 13 residues.

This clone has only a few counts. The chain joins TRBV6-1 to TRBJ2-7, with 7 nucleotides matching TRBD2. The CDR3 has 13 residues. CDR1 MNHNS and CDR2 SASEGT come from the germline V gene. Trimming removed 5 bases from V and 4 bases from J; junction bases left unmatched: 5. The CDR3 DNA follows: TGTGCCAGCAGTCGGACTAGTTCTTACGAGCAGTACTTC. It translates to CASSRTSSYEQYF.

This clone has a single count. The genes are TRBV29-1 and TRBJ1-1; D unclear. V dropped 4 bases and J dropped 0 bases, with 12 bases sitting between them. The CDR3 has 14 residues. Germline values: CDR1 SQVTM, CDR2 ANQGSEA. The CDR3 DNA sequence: TGCAGCGTTGTACAGACCAATTTGAACACTGAAGCTTTCTTT. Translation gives CSVVQTNLNTEAFF. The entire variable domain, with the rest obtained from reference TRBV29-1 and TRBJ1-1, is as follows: SAVISQKPSRDICQRGTSLTIQCQVDSQVTMMFWYRQQPGQSLTLIATANQGSEATYESGFVIDKFPISRPNLTFSTLTVSNMSPEDSSIYLCSVVQTNLNTEAFFGQGTRLTVV.

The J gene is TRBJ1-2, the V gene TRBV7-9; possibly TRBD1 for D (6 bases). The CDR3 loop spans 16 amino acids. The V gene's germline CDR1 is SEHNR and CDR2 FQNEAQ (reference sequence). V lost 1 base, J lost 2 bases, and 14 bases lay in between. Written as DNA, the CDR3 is TGTGCCAGCAGCTTAGTCGGACAGAGATCGAACTATGGCTACACCTTC. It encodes CASSLVGQRSNYGYTF.

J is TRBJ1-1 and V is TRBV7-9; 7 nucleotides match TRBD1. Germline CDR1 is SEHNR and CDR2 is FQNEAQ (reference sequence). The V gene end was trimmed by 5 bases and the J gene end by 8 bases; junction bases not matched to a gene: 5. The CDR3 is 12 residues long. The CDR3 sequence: CASSQMDREAFF. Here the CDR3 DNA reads TGTGCCAGCAGCCAAATGGACAGGGAAGCTTTCTTT.